This paragraph reports one TCR beta chain. Study processing details: Estimation of nucleated cell counts was performed using reference gene primer amplification. The protocol was immunoSEQ multiplex PCR, while the TCRdb copy is restricted to in-frame clones and leaves out a portion. V and J calls and clone size are those listed in that table; D and trimming were worked out from the DNA. Of a few hundred thousand clones listed, about 87% were seen once; the top ten hold 7.8%. This sample is part of a study of blood T cell repertoires in COVID-19. Study-wide context: Sites across the United States, Italy and Spain contributed samples from acute and convalescent COVID-19.

V gave up 0 bases and J gave up 4 bases, with 9 bases separating them. The CDR3 is 14 residues long. Germline loops: CDR1 LGHNA, CDR2 YSLEER. This receptor was obtained from a woman between 45 and 65 years old who had recovered from COVID-19. Material: peripheral blood. The chain recombines TRBV4-3 with TRBJ1-2; no reliable D call. The CDR3 DNA sequence: TGCGCCAGCAGCCAAGATCGGCAGGTCTATGGCTACACCTTC. Translating it yields CASSQDRQVYGYTF.